A selection of T cell receptor beta chains follows, all from one sample in a study of OX40 agonist ivuxolimab in advanced cancers. Here immunoSEQ multiplex PCR was the method, and the copy in TCRdb shows in-frame clones only, minus some. This sample yields under 65,000 clones, of which roughly nine tenths are seen a single time; 11% belongs to the top ten. The input for sequencing was CD4+ or CD8+ T cells sorted from blood, taken in a trial of the OX40 agonist ivuxolimab. These receptors were taken from an adult with an advanced solid tumor such as melanoma, head and neck, liver or kidney cancer. Both conserved end residues are part of each CDR3. D genes are given only for firm matches. Clone size is given for some rows only: seen once, a few or many times, or a class if the clone is expanded.

>NA|TRBV27|TRBJ1-5|NA
CASSSQAFSNQPQHF
TGTGCCAGCAGTTCACAAGCTTTTAGCAATCAGCCCCAGCATTTT
>TRBD2|TRBV9|TRBJ2-5|NA
CASSERGGPQETQYF
TGTGCCAGCAGTGAAAGGGGAGGGCCCCAAGAGACCCAGTACTTC
>NA|TRBV5-1|TRBJ2-7|NA
CASSLLEAGEQYF
TGCGCCAGCAGCTTGCTTGAGGCGGGGGAGCAGTACTTC
>NA|TRBV5-1|TRBJ1-1|NA
CASSLGDTEAFF
TGCGCCAGCAGCTTGGGGGACACTGAAGCTTTCTTT
>NA|TRBV28|TRBJ1-5|NA
CASSTLQRHGFTQPQHF
TGTGCCAGCAGCACCCTTCAACGACACGGTTTTACGCAGCCCCAGCATTTT
>NA|TRBV5-1|TRBJ1-3|NA
CASSLDGNYGNTIYF
TGCGCCAGCAGCTTGGATGGGAATTACGGAAACACCATATATTTT
>TRBD1|TRBV5-1|TRBJ2-3|once
CASKGQGADTQYF
TGCGCCAGCAAGGGACAGGGGGCAGATACGCAGTATTTT
>NA|TRBV7-2|TRBJ2-4|NA
CASSLRENIQYF
TGTGCCAGCAGCTTAAGGGAAAACATTCAGTACTTC
>TRBD2|TRBV9|TRBJ2-1|NA
CASSVGLAGGPLYNEQFF
TGTGCCAGCAGCGTAGGTCTAGCGGGGGGGCCGCTCTACAATGAGCAGTTCTTC
>NA|TRBV4-3|TRBJ2-3|NA
CASSQDFTGTDTQYF
TGCGCCAGCAGCCAAGATTTTACCGGCACAGATACGCAGTATTTT
>NA|TRBV7-2|TRBJ2-1|NA
CASSLDRSSYNEQFF
TGTGCCAGCAGCTTAGACAGGTCCTCCTACAATGAGCAGTTCTTC
>NA|TRBV28|TRBJ1-5|NA
CASSYRASNQPQHF
TGTGCCAGCAGTTACAGGGCCAGCAATCAGCCCCAGCATTTT
>NA|TRBV7-6|TRBJ2-7|NA
CASSLFSGDSYEQYF
TGTGCCAGCAGCTTATTTTCAGGGGATAGCTACGAGCAGTACTTC
>TRBD1|TRBV7-7|TRBJ2-5|NA
CASSLNQGARETQYF
TGTGCTAGCAGCTTAAACCAGGGGGCGCGTGAGACCCAGTACTTC
>TRBD1|TRBV19|TRBJ2-3|NA
CASSPGGWKDTQYF
TGTGCCAGTAGCCCAGGGGGCTGGAAAGATACGCAGTATTTT
>NA|TRBV19|TRBJ1-4|NA
CASSMGSASGNEKLFF
TGTGCCAGTAGTATGGGCAGCGCCTCGGGTAATGAAAAACTGTTTTTT
>TRBD1|TRBV19|TRBJ1-1|NA
CASGDRTGTDEAFF
TGTGCCAGCGGGGACAGAACCGGGACCGATGAAGCTTTCTTT
>TRBD1|TRBV15|TRBJ1-4|NA
CATSRVIGGQGKLFF
TGTGCCACCAGCAGAGTGATAGGGGGCCAGGGGAAACTGTTTTTT
>TRBD1|TRBV7-3|TRBJ1-2|few
CASSLGTEDGYTF
TGTGCCAGCAGCCTCGGGACAGAGGATGGCTACACCTTC
>TRBD2|TRBV5-1|TRBJ2-3|NA
CASSLSSGPSTDTQYF
TGCGCCAGCAGCTTATCTAGCGGACCTAGCACAGATACGCAGTATTTT
>TRBD2|TRBV7-9|TRBJ2-1|NA
CASSSSGGRGEQFF
TGTGCCAGCAGCTCCTCCGGAGGGCGGGGGGAGCAGTTCTTC
>NA|TRBV28|TRBJ1-3|NA
CASSPGSGNTIYF
TGTGCCAGCAGTCCAGGGTCTGGAAACACCATATATTTT
>NA|TRBV5-1|TRBJ2-1|NA
CASSLAVPAGATRSNEQFF
TGCGCCAGCAGCTTGGCGGTTCCAGCGGGCGCCACCAGGTCCAATGAGCAGTTCTTC
>NA|TRBV13|TRBJ2-5|NA
CASSSKTGQKETQYF
TGTGCCAGCAGCTCCAAGACAGGACAAAAAGAGACCCAGTACTTC
>NA|TRBV18|TRBJ2-2|NA
CASSPLGSGWTGELFF
TGTGCCAGCTCACCACTTGGTTCAGGGTGGACCGGGGAGCTGTTTTTT
>TRBD1|TRBV5-8|TRBJ2-2|NA
CASSSGTGNTGELFF
TGTGCCAGCAGCTCCGGGACAGGGAACACCGGGGAGCTGTTTTTT
>TRBD1|TRBV7-6|TRBJ2-1|once
CASSPRTGLYNEQFF
TGTGCCAGCAGCCCGCGGACAGGGCTTTACAATGAGCAGTTCTTC
>NA|TRBV30|TRBJ1-5|few
CAWSVQYSNQPQHF
TGTGCCTGGAGTGTACAGTATAGCAATCAGCCCCAGCATTTT
>NA|TRBV11-2|TRBJ2-1|NA
CASSLDGLSNEQFF
TGTGCCAGCAGCTTAGATGGCCTTTCCAATGAGCAGTTCTTC
>TRBD1|TRBV5-1|TRBJ1-2|NA
CASSYGQAYGYTF
TGCGCCAGCAGCTACGGACAGGCCTATGGCTACACCTTC
>NA|TRBV2|TRBJ2-1|NA
CASSVGSYNEQFF
TGTGCCAGCAGTGTTGGCTCCTACAATGAGCAGTTCTTC
>TRBD1|TRBV28|TRBJ1-2|NA
CASSPPGQGRGYTF
TGTGCCAGCAGCCCCCCTGGACAGGGTAGGGGCTACACCTTC
>NA|TRBV18|TRBJ2-1|NA
CASSLTGTELNEQFF
TGTGCCAGCTCACTCACCGGGACCGAGCTCAATGAGCAGTTCTTC
>TRBD2|TRBV7-9|TRBJ2-3|NA
CASSQGLAGDTDTQYF
TGTGCCAGCAGCCAGGGACTAGCGGGGGACACAGATACGCAGTATTTT
>TRBD1|TRBV5-1|TRBJ2-2|NA
CASSFGTGGAGELFF
TGCGCCAGCAGCTTTGGGACAGGGGGCGCCGGGGAGCTGTTTTTT
>NA|TRBV5-4|TRBJ2-5|NA
CASSIGTVQETQYF
TGTGCCAGCAGCATCGGGACGGTCCAAGAGACCCAGTACTTC
>NA|TRBV6-1|TRBJ2-5|NA
CASSPQEGETQYF
TGTGCCAGCAGTCCCCAGGAGGGAGAGACCCAGTACTTC
>NA|TRBV6-5|TRBJ1-1|NA
CASSPYRVNTEAFF
TGTGCCAGCAGCCCATACAGGGTGAACACTGAAGCTTTCTTT
>NA|TRBV10-3|TRBJ1-1|NA
CAISESRGITEAFF
TGTGCCATCAGTGAGTCCCGGGGTATCACTGAAGCTTTCTTT
>TRBD1|TRBV27|TRBJ1-1|NA
CASSPVPGQGRAFF
TGTGCCAGCAGTCCGGTCCCGGGACAGGGGCGAGCTTTCTTT
>NA|TRBV6-1|TRBJ2-6|NA
CAIKEGANVLTF
TGTGCCATCAAAGAGGGAGCCAACGTCCTGACTTTC
>NA|TRBV7-2|TRBJ1-5|NA
CASSSSQGAQPQHF
TGTGCCAGCAGCTCATCACAGGGAGCTCAGCCCCAGCATTTT
>NA|TRBV28|TRBJ2-5|NA
CASSTLLETQYF
TGTGCCAGCAGCACCCTGTTGGAGACCCAGTACTTC
>NA|TRBV30|TRBJ1-1|NA
CAWVVKGRTNTEAFF
TGTGCCTGGGTTGTAAAGGGCAGGACGAACACTGAAGCTTTCTTT
>NA|TRBV11-2|TRBJ2-7|NA
CASSLVQRVGLSYEQYF
TGTGCCAGCAGCTTAGTCCAACGAGTGGGTCTTTCCTACGAGCAGTACTTC
>NA|TRBV6-1|TRBJ2-3|NA
CASSEGPLGTDTQYF
TGTGCCAGCAGTGAAGGGCCCCTGGGGACAGATACGCAGTATTTT
>NA|TRBV19|TRBJ1-5|NA
CASSGTDRGKPQHF
TGTGCCAGTAGTGGAACGGATAGGGGGAAACCCCAGCATTTT
>NA|TRBV4-2|TRBJ2-2|NA
CASSQDRGTGELFF
TGTGCCAGCAGCCAAGACAGGGGCACCGGGGAGCTGTTTTTT
>TRBD1|TRBV5-8|TRBJ1-2|NA
CASRSRDRAWHGYTF
TGTGCCAGCAGGTCCCGGGACAGGGCTTGGCATGGCTACACCTTC
>NA|TRBV18|TRBJ2-5|NA
CASSPTNRDPSGGTQYF
TGTGCCAGCTCGCCTACCAATCGAGATCCCTCTGGGGGGACCCAGTACTTC
>NA|TRBV11-3|TRBJ2-7|NA
CASSLDLVHEQYF
TGTGCCAGCAGCTTAGATCTCGTCCACGAGCAGTACTTC
>NA|TRBV28|TRBJ1-5|NA
CASSLVSSELYQPQHF
TGTGCCAGCAGTTTAGTGTCCTCCGAATTATATCAGCCCCAGCATTTT
>NA|TRBV27|TRBJ1-1|few
CASSLQGHMNTEAFF
TGTGCCAGCAGTTTACAGGGCCATATGAACACTGAAGCTTTCTTT
>NA|TRBV29-1|TRBJ1-2|NA
CSVRQETNYGYTF
TGCAGCGTCAGACAGGAAACTAACTATGGCTACACCTTC
>NA|TRBV15|TRBJ2-6|NA
CATSRGSFDSGANVLTF
TGTGCCACCAGCAGGGGTTCGTTTGACTCTGGGGCCAACGTCCTGACTTTC